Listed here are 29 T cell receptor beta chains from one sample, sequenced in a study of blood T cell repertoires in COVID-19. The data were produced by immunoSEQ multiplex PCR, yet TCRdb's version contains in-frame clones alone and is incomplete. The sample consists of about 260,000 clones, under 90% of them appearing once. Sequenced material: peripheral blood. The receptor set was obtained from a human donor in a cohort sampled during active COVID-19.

CDR3 sequence reads: CASSLGLGGETQYF. The DNA of the CDR3 is TGCGCCAGCAGCTTGGGACTCGGAGGGGAGACCCAGTACTTC. The rearrangement joins TRBV5-1 to TRBJ2-5, with a weak D call TRBD2 (6 bases). The CDR3 is 14 residues long. The germline V gene encodes CDR1 SGHRS and CDR2 YFSETQ. The germline V and J ends were trimmed by 0 bases and 5 bases, with 11 bases remaining between them.

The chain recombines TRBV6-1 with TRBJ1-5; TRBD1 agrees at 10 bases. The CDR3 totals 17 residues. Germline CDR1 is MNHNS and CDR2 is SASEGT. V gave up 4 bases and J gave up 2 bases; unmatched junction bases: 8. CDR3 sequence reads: CASSAQTGTGGNQPQHF. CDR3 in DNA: TGTGCCAGCAGTGCCCAAACCGGGACAGGGGGCAATCAGCCCCAGCATTTT.

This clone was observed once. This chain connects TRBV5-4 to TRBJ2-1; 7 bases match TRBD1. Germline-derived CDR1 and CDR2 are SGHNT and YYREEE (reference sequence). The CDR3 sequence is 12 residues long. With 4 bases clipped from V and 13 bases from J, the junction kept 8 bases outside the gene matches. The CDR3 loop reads CASSDVDRDQFF. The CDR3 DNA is TGTGCCAGCAGCGATGTAGACAGGGACCAGTTCTTC.

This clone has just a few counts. The CDR3 loop is CASSSLNGGTGELFF. In DNA form, the CDR3 reads TGTGCCAGCAGCTCCCTTAACGGGGGAACCGGGGAGCTGTTTTTT. The chain has TRBV28 and TRBJ2-2, with D perhaps matching TRBD2 (6 bases). This CDR3 is built from 15 residues. The germline V gene encodes CDR1 MDHEN and CDR2 SYDVKM. Trimming took off 6 bases at V and 5 bases at J, with 16 bases between the two ends. Using reference TRBV28 and TRBJ2-2 for the parts outside the CDR3, the full variable domain is DVKVTQSSRYLVKRTGEKVFLECVQDMDHENMFWYRQDPGLGLRLIYFSYDVKMKEKGDIPEGYSVSREKKERFSLILESASTNQTSMYLCASSSLNGGTGELFFGEGSRLTVL.

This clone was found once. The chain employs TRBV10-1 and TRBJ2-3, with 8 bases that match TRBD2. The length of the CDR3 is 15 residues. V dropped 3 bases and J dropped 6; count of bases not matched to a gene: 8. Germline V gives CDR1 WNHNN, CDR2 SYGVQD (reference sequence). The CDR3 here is CASSDGLSSGDTQYF. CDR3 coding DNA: TGCGCCAGCAGTGATGGATTGTCTAGCGGGGATACGCAGTATTTT.

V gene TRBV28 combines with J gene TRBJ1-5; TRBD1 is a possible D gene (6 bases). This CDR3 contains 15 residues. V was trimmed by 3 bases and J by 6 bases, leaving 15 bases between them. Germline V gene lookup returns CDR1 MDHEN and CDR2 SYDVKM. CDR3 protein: CASSFSTGARQPQHF. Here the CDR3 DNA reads TGTGCCAGCAGTTTTTCGACAGGCGCCCGTCAGCCCCAGCATTTT.

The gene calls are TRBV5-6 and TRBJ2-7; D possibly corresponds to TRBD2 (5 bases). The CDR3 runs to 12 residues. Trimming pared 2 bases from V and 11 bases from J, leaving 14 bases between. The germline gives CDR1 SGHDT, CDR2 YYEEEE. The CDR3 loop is CASSFGSRTEYF. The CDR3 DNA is TGTGCCAGCAGCTTTGGGAGTCGGACGGAGTACTTC.

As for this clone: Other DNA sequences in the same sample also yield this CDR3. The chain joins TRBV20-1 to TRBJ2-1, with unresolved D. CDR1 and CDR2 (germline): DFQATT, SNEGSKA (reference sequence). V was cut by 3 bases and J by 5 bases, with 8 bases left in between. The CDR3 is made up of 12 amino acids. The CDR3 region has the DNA TGCAGTGCTAGTAGAGGAGACAATGAGCAGTTCTTC. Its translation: CSASRGDNEQFF.

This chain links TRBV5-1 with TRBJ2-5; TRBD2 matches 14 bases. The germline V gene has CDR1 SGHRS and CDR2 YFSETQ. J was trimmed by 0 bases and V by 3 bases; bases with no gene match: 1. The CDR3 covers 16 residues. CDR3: CASSWTSGGYQETQYF. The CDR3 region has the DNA TGCGCCAGCAGCTGGACTAGCGGGGGGTACCAAGAGACCCAGTACTTC.

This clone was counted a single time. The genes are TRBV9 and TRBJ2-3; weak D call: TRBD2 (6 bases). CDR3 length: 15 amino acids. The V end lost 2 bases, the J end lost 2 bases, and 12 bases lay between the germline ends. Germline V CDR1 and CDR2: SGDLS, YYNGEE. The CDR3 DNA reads TGTGCCAGCAGCGTCGTCGGACTAACCACAGATACGCAGTATTTT. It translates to CASSVVGLTTDTQYF.

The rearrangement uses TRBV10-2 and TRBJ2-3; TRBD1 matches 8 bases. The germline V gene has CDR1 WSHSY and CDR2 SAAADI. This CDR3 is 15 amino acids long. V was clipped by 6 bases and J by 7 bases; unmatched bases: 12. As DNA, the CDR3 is TGCGCCAGCAGGCTTGGCGGGACAGGAGCAAATACGCAGTATTTT. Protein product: CASRLGGTGANTQYF.

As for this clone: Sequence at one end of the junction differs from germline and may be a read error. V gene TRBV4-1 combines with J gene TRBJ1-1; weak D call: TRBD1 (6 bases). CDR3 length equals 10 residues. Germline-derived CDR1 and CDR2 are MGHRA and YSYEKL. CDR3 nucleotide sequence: TGCGCCAGCAGCCACCGGGACATCGATTTT. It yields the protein CASSHRDIDF.

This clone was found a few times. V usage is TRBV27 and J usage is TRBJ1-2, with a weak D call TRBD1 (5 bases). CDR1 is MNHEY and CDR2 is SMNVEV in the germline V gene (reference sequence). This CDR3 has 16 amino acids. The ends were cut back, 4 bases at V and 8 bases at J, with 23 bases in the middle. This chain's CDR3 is CASSSVPGLQVGGYTF. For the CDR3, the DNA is TGTGCCAGCAGTTCGGTTCCGGGACTCCAGGTCGGGGGCTACACCTTC.

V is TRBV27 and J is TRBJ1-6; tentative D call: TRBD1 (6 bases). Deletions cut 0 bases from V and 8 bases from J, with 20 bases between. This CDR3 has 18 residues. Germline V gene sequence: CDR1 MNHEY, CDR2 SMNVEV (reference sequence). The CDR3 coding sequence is TGTGCCAGCAGTTTATCGGGCGCAGGGGAGACTTTATATTCACCCCTCCACTTT. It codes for CASSLSGAGETLYSPLHF.

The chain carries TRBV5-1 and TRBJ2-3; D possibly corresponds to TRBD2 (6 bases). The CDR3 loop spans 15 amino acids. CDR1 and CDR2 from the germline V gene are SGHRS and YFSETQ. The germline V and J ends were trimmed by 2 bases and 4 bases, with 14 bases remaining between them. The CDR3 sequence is CASSLRGTRSDTQYF. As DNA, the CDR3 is TGCGCCAGCAGCTTACGCGGGACTCGTTCAGATACGCAGTATTTT.

CDR3 protein: CARGENRGRAATNEKLFF. CDR3 coding DNA: TGCGCCAGGGGAGAAAACAGGGGGCGAGCCGCAACTAATGAAAAACTGTTTTTT. The chain combines TRBV23-1 with TRBJ1-4; 9 bases line up with TRBD1. TRBV23-1 is an ORF, and what it does is uncertain. This CDR3 is built from 18 residues. Unmatched junction bases numbered 14, after V lost 9 bases and J lost 0 bases.

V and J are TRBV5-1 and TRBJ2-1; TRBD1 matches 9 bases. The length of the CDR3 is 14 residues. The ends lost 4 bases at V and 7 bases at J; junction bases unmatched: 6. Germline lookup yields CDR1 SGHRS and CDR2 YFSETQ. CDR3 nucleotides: TGCGCCAGCAGCCTAGGACAGGGGTGGAATGAGCAGTTCTTC. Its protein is CASSLGQGWNEQFF.

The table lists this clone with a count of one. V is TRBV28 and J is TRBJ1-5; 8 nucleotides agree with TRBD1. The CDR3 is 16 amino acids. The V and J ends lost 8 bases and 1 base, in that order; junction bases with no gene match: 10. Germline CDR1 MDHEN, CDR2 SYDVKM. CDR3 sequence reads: CASLTGGGWSNQPQHF. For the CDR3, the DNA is TGTGCCAGCCTAACAGGGGGGGGATGGAGCAATCAGCCCCAGCATTTT.

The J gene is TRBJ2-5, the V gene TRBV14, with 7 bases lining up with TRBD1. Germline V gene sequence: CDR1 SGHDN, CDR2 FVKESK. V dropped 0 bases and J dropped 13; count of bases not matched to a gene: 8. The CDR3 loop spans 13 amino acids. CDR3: CASSQDLRGLRYF. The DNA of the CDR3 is TGTGCCAGCAGCCAAGATCTTAGGGGGCTGCGGTACTTC.

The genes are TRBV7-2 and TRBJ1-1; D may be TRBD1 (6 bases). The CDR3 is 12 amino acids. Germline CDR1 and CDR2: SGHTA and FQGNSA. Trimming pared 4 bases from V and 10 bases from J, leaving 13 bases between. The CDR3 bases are TGTGCCAGCAGCTACGCCGTACAGGGAGCTTTCTTT. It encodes CASSYAVQGAFF.

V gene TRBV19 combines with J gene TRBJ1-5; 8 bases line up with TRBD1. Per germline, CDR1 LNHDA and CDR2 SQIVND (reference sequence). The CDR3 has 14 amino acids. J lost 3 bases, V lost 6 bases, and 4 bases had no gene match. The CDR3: CASSLTGVNQPQHF. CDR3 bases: TGTGCCAGTAGCCTGACAGGGGTCAATCAGCCCCAGCATTTT.

The CDR3 sequence: CASSQLRLQETQYF. The CDR3 DNA reads TGCGCCAGCAGCCAACTACGCCTACAAGAGACCCAGTACTTC. The gene calls are TRBV4-1 and TRBJ2-5; D gene uncertain. The V end lost 2 bases, the J end lost 2 bases, and 9 bases lay between the germline ends. Germline V lookup: CDR1 MGHRA, CDR2 YSYEKL. The length of the CDR3 is 14 residues.

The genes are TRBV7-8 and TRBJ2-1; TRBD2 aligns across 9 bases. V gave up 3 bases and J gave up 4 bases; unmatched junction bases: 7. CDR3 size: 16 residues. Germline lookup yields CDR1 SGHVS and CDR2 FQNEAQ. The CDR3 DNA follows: TGTGCCAGCAGCTTGACTTATAGCGGGGGATACAATGAGCAGTTCTTC. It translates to CASSLTYSGGYNEQFF.

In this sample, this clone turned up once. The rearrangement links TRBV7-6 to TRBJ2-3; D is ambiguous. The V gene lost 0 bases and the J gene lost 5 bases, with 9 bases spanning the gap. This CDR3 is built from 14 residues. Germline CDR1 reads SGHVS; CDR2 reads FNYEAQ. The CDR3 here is CASSLAPAKDTQYF. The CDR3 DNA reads TGTGCCAGCAGCTTAGCGCCCGCGAAAGATACGCAGTATTTT.

The CDR3 sequence is CATSAGGDVTSTRTSTYGYTF. Here the CDR3 DNA reads TGTGCCACCAGTGCCGGGGGGGATGTCACATCAACAAGAACCTCTACCTATGGCTACACCTTC. The rearrangement uses TRBV24-1 and TRBJ1-2; tentatively, D is TRBD1 (5 bases). The V gene's germline CDR1 is KGHDR and CDR2 SFDVKD. The V end lost 5 bases, the J end lost 4 bases, and 34 bases lay between the germline ends. The CDR3 sequence is 21 residues long.

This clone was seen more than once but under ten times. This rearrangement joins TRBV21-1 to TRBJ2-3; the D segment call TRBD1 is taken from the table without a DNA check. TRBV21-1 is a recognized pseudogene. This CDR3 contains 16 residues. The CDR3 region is CASSNPGFLSTDTQYF. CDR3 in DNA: TGTGCCAGCAGCAACCCTGGCTTTCTTAGCACAGATACGCAGTATTTT.

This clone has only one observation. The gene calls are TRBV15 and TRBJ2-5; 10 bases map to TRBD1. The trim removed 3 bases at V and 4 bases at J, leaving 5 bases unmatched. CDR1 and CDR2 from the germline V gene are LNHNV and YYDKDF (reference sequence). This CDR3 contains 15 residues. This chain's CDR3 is CATSRGTGEGETQYF. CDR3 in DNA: TGTGCCACCAGCAGGGGGACAGGGGAGGGAGAGACCCAGTACTTC.

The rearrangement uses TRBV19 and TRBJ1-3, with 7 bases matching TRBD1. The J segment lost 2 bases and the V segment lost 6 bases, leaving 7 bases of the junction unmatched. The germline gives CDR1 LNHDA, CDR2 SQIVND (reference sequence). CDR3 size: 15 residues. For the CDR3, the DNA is TGTGCCAGTAGCCCGGACAGGCGAGCTGGAAACACCATATATTTT. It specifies CASSPDRRAGNTIYF.

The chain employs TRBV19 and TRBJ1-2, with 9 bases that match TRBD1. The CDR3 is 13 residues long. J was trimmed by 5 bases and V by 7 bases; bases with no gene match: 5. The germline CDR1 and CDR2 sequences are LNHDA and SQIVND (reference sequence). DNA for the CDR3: TGTGCCAGTATTGAGACAGGGGGGTATGGCTACACCTTC. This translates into CASIETGGYGYTF.